This T cell receptor (beta chain) is from a study of radiotherapy plus CTLA-4 blockade in lung cancer. Losses at the gene ends were 5 bases for V and 1 base for J; bases not matched to a gene: 5. This CDR3 spans 15 amino acids. CDR1 is MGHRA and CDR2 is YSYEKL in the germline V gene. Clones were read by immunoSEQ multiplex PCR, and TCRdb kept only the in-frame ones, dropping some. The table records 50,000 or so clones, 70% to 90% of them present only once. This sequence was found in a human donor with non-small cell lung cancer whose response to radiotherapy plus ipilimumab could not be evaluated. This specimen was peripheral blood, taken from a patient treated with radiotherapy plus ipilimumab. The rearrangement joins TRBV4-1 to TRBJ1-3; 7 nucleotides agree with TRBD1. The CDR3 is CASSLQGRSGNTIYF. The CDR3 DNA is TGCGCCAGCAGCTTACAGGGGAGATCTGGAAACACCATATATTTT.